This note documents a single T cell receptor beta chain sequence. Its antigen is not identified. CDR1 and CDR2 (germline): SEHNR, FQNEAQ (reference sequence). The CDR3 is made up of 15 amino acids. V lost 5 bases, J lost 2 bases, and 13 bases lay in between. The data originate from a study of T-cell memory formation after mild COVID-19. As for the study in general: For the most part, TCR clusters were specific to one donor. General study points: Clones that contracted clustered mainly in CM and EM if CD4+ and in EMRA if CD8+.

One entry per CDR3 protein, called by TCRdb with MiXCR from the 5' RACE reads. The profile shows about 360,000 distinct CDR3 sequences, roughly 14% of them singletons. The sequence derives from a man aged 18 to 29 who had mild COVID-19 (a few samples of this study predate the infection). Cell type and time point are not known. The chain links TRBV7-9 to TRBJ1-3; D unclear. Sequencing used PBMCs or a T cell subset sorted from them (not recorded which). The CDR3 nucleotides read TGTGCCAGCAGCCTAGTTGGGATCCCTGGAAACACCATATATTTT. The encoded protein is CASSLVGIPGNTIYF.